This passage covers 11 T cell receptor beta chains from one sample sequenced in a study of cytomegalovirus exposure and HLA in healthy donors. This PCR relied on a set of 60 Vbeta primers and 13 Jbeta primers. Generated by immunoSEQ multiplex PCR, the TCRdb table keeps only in-frame clones and is missing some. The sample lists about 160,000 clones, around 80% occurring once. The sequenced material came from PBMCs. The receptors were sampled from a male donor in good health and CMV-seropositive.

As concerns this clone: At one end, the junction sequence differs from germline, possibly due to a read error. The V gene is TRBV7-2, the J gene TRBJ1-2; D unresolved. The CDR3 is made up of 12 amino acids. Germline V gene lookup returns CDR1 SGHTA and CDR2 FQGNSA. Written as DNA, the CDR3 is TGTGCCAGCAGCCAATTCCCCGGAGGCTGCACCTTC. It specifies CASSQFPGGCTF.

V gene TRBV7-2 combines with J gene TRBJ2-5; TRBD2 agrees at 10 bases. J lost 5 bases, V lost 5 bases, and 11 bases had no gene match. The germline V gene encodes CDR1 SGHTA and CDR2 FQGNSA. This CDR3 is built from 16 residues. The chain's CDR3 is CASSGGSGRTGETQYF. As DNA, the CDR3 is TGTGCCAGCAGCGGGGGTAGCGGGAGGACGGGGGAGACCCAGTACTTC.

V is TRBV7-8 and J is TRBJ2-3; no firm D call. Looked up from germline, CDR1 is SGHVS and CDR2 is FQNEAQ. V was shortened by 4 bases and J by 3 bases, with 5 bases between the two germline ends. The CDR3 extends over 12 amino acids. The CDR3 region is CASSSTTDTQYF. Here the CDR3 DNA reads TGTGCCAGCAGCTCGACTACAGATACGCAGTATTTT.

The chain combines TRBV7-9 with TRBJ2-1, with TRBD1 identical over 7 bases. The V gene's germline CDR1 is SEHNR and CDR2 FQNEAQ (reference sequence). The CDR3 sequence is 17 residues long. Trimming cost V 0 bases and J 0 bases; bases outside gene matches: 5. This CDR3 is CASSLAPGQISYNEQFF. The CDR3 DNA reads TGTGCCAGCAGCTTAGCCCCGGGACAGATCTCCTACAATGAGCAGTTCTTC.

This clone was detected only a few times. This chain links TRBV18 with TRBJ1-2; TRBD1 agrees at 7 bases. The V gene's germline CDR1 is KGHSH and CDR2 LQKENI. This CDR3 comprises 15 residues. V dropped 3 bases and J dropped 5; count of bases not matched to a gene: 9. In DNA, the CDR3 is TGTGCCAGCTCACCCCGGACAGGAGGGCCGTATGGCTACACCTTC. As protein: CASSPRTGGPYGYTF. The whole variable domain, remainder taken from reference TRBV18 and TRBJ1-2, is NAGVMQNPRHLVRRRGQEARLRCSPMKGHSHVYWYRQLPEEGLKFMVYLQKENIIDESGMPKERFSAEFPKEGPSILRIQQVVRGDSAAYFCASSPRTGGPYGYTFGSGTRLTVV.

This clone came up a few times. This chain joins TRBV2 and TRBJ2-5; D call uncertain. V lost 3 bases and J 5 bases, leaving 10 bases between the germline ends. CDR1 and CDR2 from the germline V gene are SNHLY and FYNNEI. The CDR3 is made up of 13 amino acids. The CDR3 sequence: CASSDGLLETQYF. CDR3 coding DNA: TGTGCCAGCAGTGACGGTCTACTCGAGACCCAGTACTTC.

This clone occurred a few times. This chain joins TRBV5-1 and TRBJ1-2; tentatively, D is TRBD1 (5 bases). Between the trimmed V and J ends, which lost 0 bases and 8 bases, there was a span of 11 bases. Germline CDR1 reads SGHRS; CDR2 reads YFSETQ. The CDR3 has 13 residues. CDR3 region: CASSLGQREGYTF. The CDR3 nucleotides read TGCGCCAGCAGCTTGGGACAGCGGGAAGGCTACACCTTC.

V is TRBV6-5 and J is TRBJ2-7, with 7 bases fitting TRBD1. CDR1 is MNHEY and CDR2 is SVGAGI in the germline V gene. This CDR3 contains 14 residues. The V and J ends lost 6 bases and 3 bases, in that order; junction bases with no gene match: 8. The CDR3 spells CASRRSGGIYEQYF. CDR3 coding DNA: TGTGCCAGCAGAAGATCAGGGGGAATCTACGAGCAGTACTTC.

The chain couples TRBV5-4 to TRBJ1-2, with 8 bases identical to TRBD1. In germline, CDR1 is SGHNT, CDR2 YYREEE (reference sequence). The CDR3 has 14 amino acids. J was trimmed by 8 bases and V by 4 bases; bases with no gene match: 10. Written as DNA, the CDR3 is TGTGCCAGCAGCGGGACAGGAGGCGATCGCGGCTACACCTTC. As protein: CASSGTGGDRGYTF.

The J gene is TRBJ1-5, the V gene TRBV25-1, with D uncertain. Germline V CDR1 and CDR2: MGHDK, SYGVNS. Trimming took 1 base from V and 5 from J, leaving 12 bases between them. The CDR3 is 15 residues long. This CDR3 reads CASSELWREDQPQHF. In DNA form, the CDR3 reads TGTGCCAGCAGTGAATTGTGGAGGGAAGATCAGCCCCAGCATTTT.

A few counts support this clone. This chain uses TRBV28 with TRBJ2-7, with TRBD1 matching 12 bases. Germline V lookup: CDR1 MDHEN, CDR2 SYDVKM. The length of the CDR3 is 15 residues. Trimming removed 6 bases from V and 6 bases from J; junction bases left unmatched: 9. The CDR3 DNA is TGTGCCAGCAGGGACCGGGACAGGGGGCTGTTCGAGCAGTACTTC. Its translation: CASRDRDRGLFEQYF.